This T cell receptor beta chain was sequenced during a study of radiotherapy plus CTLA-4 blockade in lung cancer. Looking at the study overall: Disease control was present in 30% to 40% of patients, and objective responses in approximately 20%.

Sequencing used immunoSEQ multiplex PCR; TCRdb keeps in-frame clones, though not all of them. The profile covers about 99,000 clones, with 80% to 90% appearing a single time and more than 4.5% taken by the ten largest. In regard to this clone: Its antigen is as yet unknown.

Study outcomes and limitations: Following radiotherapy plus ipilimumab, tumor-derived TCR clones expanded in the blood.

Trimming removed 3 bases at V and 7 bases at J, with 22 bases between. CDR1 KGHSH and CDR2 LQKENI come from the germline V gene. The CDR3 consists of 17 residues. Sequenced material: peripheral blood, taken from a patient treated with radiotherapy plus ipilimumab. The TCR comes from a human donor with non-small cell lung cancer that progressed on radiotherapy plus ipilimumab. V usage is TRBV18 and J usage is TRBJ2-1; tentatively, D is TRBD2 (5 bases). CDR3 in amino acids: CASSPLPILVPGNEQFF. Written as DNA, the CDR3 is TGTGCCAGCTCACCTCTACCCATACTAGTGCCGGGTAATGAGCAGTTCTTC.